Following are 5 T cell receptor beta chains from one sample sequenced in a study of T cells in Graves' hyperthyroidism and ophthalmopathy. Amplified regions were TCR beta CDR3 sequences from RNA transcripts. The study used the HTBI primer set for a first-round RT-PCR of the TCR CDR3. TCRdb re-derived calls from the multiplex PCR reads in MiXCR, one entry per CDR3 protein. The sample includes hundreds of thousands of distinct CDR3 sequences, around 15% of them seen just once. The material sequenced was blood. The source is a woman in her 50s with Graves' ophthalmopathy.

This clonotype was counted many times. The chain employs TRBV12-3 or TRBV12-4 and TRBJ1-4; the match to TRBD1 covers 7 bases. The CDR3 is 16 amino acids. The V gene end was trimmed by 5 bases and the J gene end by 5 bases; junction bases not matched to a gene: 11. The CDR3 sequence is CASSTLGTDTNEKLFF. The CDR3 DNA reads TGTGCCAGCAGTACCCTGGGGACAGACACGAATGAAAAACTGTTTTTT.

This clonotype has more than one count but fewer than ten. The chain carries TRBV7-9 and TRBJ1-2; D call uncertain. The CDR3 has 15 residues. The ends were cut back, 1 base at V and 6 bases at J, with 15 bases in the middle. CDR1 is SEHNR and CDR2 is FQNEAQ in the germline V gene (reference sequence). The CDR3 sequence: CASSLGTTGRNGYTF. The CDR3 region has the DNA TGTGCCAGCAGCTTAGGCACCACGGGAAGGAATGGCTACACCTTC.

This sequence joins TRBV7-2 and TRBJ2-1, with TRBD2 as a possible D gene (5 bases). Trimming cost V 5 bases and J 13 bases, with 15 bases left between them. CDR3 length equals 12 residues. CDR1 is SGHTA, CDR2 FQGNSA, per germline. CDR3 sequence reads: CASSPLAGTQFF. As DNA, the CDR3 is TGTGCCAGCAGCCCCCTGGCGGGCACCCAGTTCTTC.

This clonotype was observed a handful of times. J is TRBJ2-7 and V is TRBV19; D may be TRBD1 or TRBD2 (5 bases each). Germline CDR1 reads LNHDA; CDR2 reads SQIVND (reference sequence). Trimming left V 3 bases short and J 2 bases short, with 11 bases between. The CDR3 contains 14 residues. The CDR3 loop is CASSIAGATYEQYF. The CDR3 nucleotides are TGTGCCAGTAGTATCGCCGGGGCCACCTACGAGCAGTACTTC.

The V call is TRBV6-2 or TRBV6-3, the J call TRBJ1-5; 9 bases are shared with TRBD1. Germline lookup yields CDR1 MNHEY and CDR2 SVGEGT. This CDR3 is 16 amino acids long. Unmatched junction bases numbered 6, after V lost 0 bases and J lost 6 bases. CDR3 coding DNA: TGTGCCAGCAGTTACTCTTCCGGGACAGGGTTTCAGCCCCAGCATTTT. Its translation is CASSYSSGTGFQPQHF.